Listed here are 15 T cell receptor beta chains from one sample, sequenced in a study of T cells in Graves' hyperthyroidism and ophthalmopathy. The investigators amplified TCR beta CDR3 regions from RNA transcripts. HTBI primers were used for first-round RT-PCR of the TCR CDR3. One entry per CDR3 protein, called by TCRdb with MiXCR from the multiplex PCR reads. Altogether 400,000 to 550,000 distinct CDR3 sequences are present, approximately 15% being singletons, with the ten largest covering around 17%. What was sequenced was blood. These receptors came from a woman between 18 and 30 years old with Graves' hyperthyroidism.

This clonotype appeared many times. The chain couples TRBV28 to TRBJ1-6, with unresolved D. This CDR3 contains 19 residues. Trimming cost V 3 bases and J 0 bases, with 18 bases left between them. Germline V gene sequence: CDR1 MDHEN, CDR2 SYDVKM. The CDR3 region is CASSFPQRTASSYNSPLHF. Written as DNA, the CDR3 is TGTGCCAGCAGTTTTCCCCAACGGACCGCGAGCTCCTATAATTCACCCCTCCACTTT.

This clonotype was seen at least ten times. The chain links TRBV28 to TRBJ2-5; maybe TRBD2 (6 bases). The V and J ends lost 3 bases and 7 bases respectively, with 12 bases between them. The CDR3 consists of 13 residues. CDR1 is MDHEN, CDR2 SYDVKM, per germline. The CDR3 here is CASSLGLPGTQYF. The CDR3 coding sequence is TGTGCCAGCAGTTTGGGACTCCCCGGGACCCAGTACTTC.

In this sample, this clonotype turned up many times. V usage is TRBV6-1 and J usage is TRBJ1-1; weak D call: TRBD1 (5 bases). Germline lookup yields CDR1 MNHNS and CDR2 SASEGT. The V end lost 4 bases, the J end lost 1 base, and 10 bases lay between the germline ends. This CDR3 is 14 amino acids long. The CDR3 DNA is TGTGCCAGCAGTGTGGGGCATCCGAACACTGAAGCTTTCTTT. It specifies CASSVGHPNTEAFF.

The chain joins TRBV6-2 or TRBV6-3 to TRBJ2-1, with D possibly matching TRBD2 (6 bases). V was pared by 4 bases and J by 0 bases, with 13 bases between. Germline assignment: CDR1 MNHEY and CDR2 SVGEGT. The CDR3 loop spans 16 amino acids. The CDR3 nucleotides are TGTGCCAGCAGTTCAGATGGACTAACCTCCTACAATGAGCAGTTCTTC. Residues: CASSSDGLTSYNEQFF.

This clonotype showed up many times. This chain links TRBV2 with TRBJ1-5, with D possibly being TRBD1 (5 bases). From germline, CDR1 is SNHLY and CDR2 FYNNEI. The CDR3 contains 16 residues. Trimming removed 7 bases at V and 0 bases at J, with 16 bases between. The CDR3 sequence: CASTTRRGTSNQPQHF. The CDR3 coding sequence is TGTGCCAGCACCACAAGGCGGGGGACTAGCAATCAGCCCCAGCATTTT.

This clonotype has ten or more counts. The V gene is TRBV6-1, the J gene TRBJ1-2; tentatively, D is TRBD1 (5 bases). Per germline, CDR1 MNHNS and CDR2 SASEGT. The V and J ends lost 6 bases and 2 bases respectively, with 13 bases between them. The CDR3 contains 14 residues. CDR3 nucleotide sequence: TGTGCCAGCAGCGCCTCGACAGTGAACTATGGCTACACCTTC. Its protein is CASSASTVNYGYTF.

In its sample, this clonotype was seen many times. J is TRBJ1-2 and V is TRBV24-1; D perhaps matches TRBD1 (5 bases). The V gene lost 3 bases and the J gene lost 3 bases, with 10 bases spanning the gap. Looked up from germline, CDR1 is KGHDR and CDR2 is SFDVKD. This CDR3 is built from 14 residues. CDR3: CATSDAQDYYGYTF. As DNA, the CDR3 is TGTGCCACCAGTGATGCACAGGACTACTATGGCTACACCTTC.

The chain joins TRBV6-1 to TRBJ1-5; the D is unclear. The germline gives CDR1 MNHNS, CDR2 SASEGT. Trimming shortened V by 4 bases and J by 9 bases, and 1 base separated the two germline ends. The CDR3 consists of 9 residues. The chain's CDR3 is CASSVPQHF. CDR3 bases: TGTGCCAGCAGTGTGCCCCAGCATTTT.

V and J are TRBV12-3 or TRBV12-4 and TRBJ2-5, with 15 bases aligning to TRBD2. There are 18 residues in the CDR3. V trimming: 5 bases; J trimming: 5 bases; junction bases outside the gene matches: 12. The CDR3 loop is CASSPPGLAGGTHETQYF. The CDR3 DNA follows: TGTGCCAGCAGTCCCCCGGGACTAGCGGGAGGTACGCACGAGACCCAGTACTTC.

CDR3 sequence reads: CASRQGTGYTF. In nucleotides, the CDR3 is TGCGCCAGCAGACAGGGGACTGGCTACACCTTC. This sequence joins TRBV10-2 and TRBJ1-2; TRBD1 aligns across 7 bases. Germline V gives CDR1 WSHSY, CDR2 SAAADI. V lost 6 bases and J lost 7; bases outside the gene matches: 2. The CDR3 length is 11 residues.

Ten or more counts support this clonotype. This sequence joins TRBV18 and TRBJ2-2; D is uncertain. Germline-derived CDR1 and CDR2 are KGHSH and LQKENI. Trimming shortened V by 6 bases and J by 0 bases, and 20 bases separated the two germline ends. There are 18 residues in the CDR3. This CDR3 reads CASSALGPGPSNTGELFF. CDR3 sequence (DNA): TGTGCCAGCTCCGCCTTGGGTCCAGGACCCTCGAACACCGGGGAGCTGTTTTTT.

This chain uses TRBV20-1 with TRBJ2-2; 16 bases are a match to TRBD2. This CDR3 has 18 residues. The junction had 12 bases not matched to a gene; V was cut back by 7 bases and J by 4 bases. Germline loops: CDR1 DFQATT, CDR2 SNEGSKA (reference sequence). The CDR3, as DNA: TGCAGTGTCCCGGGACTAGCGGGAGGGCCCCCGTTCACCGGGGAGCTGTTTTTT. The encoded protein is CSVPGLAGGPPFTGELFF.

There are many counts of this clonotype. This chain joins TRBV18 and TRBJ1-4; D perhaps matches TRBD1 (5 bases). Germline values: CDR1 KGHSH, CDR2 LQKENI. This CDR3 has 14 residues. V shed 5 bases and J shed 6 bases, with 13 bases lying between them. The CDR3 protein is CASSTGGADEKLFF. The CDR3 region has the DNA TGTGCCAGCTCAACAGGAGGTGCGGATGAAAAACTGTTTTTT.

This clonotype occurred many times. The rearrangement links TRBV12-3 or TRBV12-4 to TRBJ1-5; 9 nucleotides align to TRBD1. The ends lost 4 bases at V and 5 bases at J; junction bases unmatched: 6. The CDR3 is 15 amino acids. The DNA of the CDR3 is TGTGCCAGCAGTTCACTGGGGGACAGGGATCAGCCCCAGCATTTT. Translation: CASSSLGDRDQPQHF.

This clonotype was counted many times. V usage is TRBV6-6 and J usage is TRBJ1-6; TRBD1 matches 8 bases. Germline values: CDR1 MNHNY, CDR2 SVGAGI (reference sequence). The CDR3 spans 15 residues. The V gene end was trimmed by 2 bases and the J gene end by 6 bases; junction bases not matched to a gene: 3. The DNA of the CDR3 is TGTGCCAGCAGTTACCAGGGACAGGCTAATTCACCCCTCCACTTT. This encodes CASSYQGQANSPLHF.